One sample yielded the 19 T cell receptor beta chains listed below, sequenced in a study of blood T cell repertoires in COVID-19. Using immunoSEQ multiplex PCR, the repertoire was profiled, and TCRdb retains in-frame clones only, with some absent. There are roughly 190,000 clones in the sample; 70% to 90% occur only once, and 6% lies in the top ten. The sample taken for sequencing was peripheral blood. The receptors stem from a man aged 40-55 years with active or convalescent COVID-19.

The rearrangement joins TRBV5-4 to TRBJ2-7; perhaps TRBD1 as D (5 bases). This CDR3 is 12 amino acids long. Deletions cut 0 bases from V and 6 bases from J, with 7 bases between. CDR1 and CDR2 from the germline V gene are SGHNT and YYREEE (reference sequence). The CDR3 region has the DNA TGTGCCAGCAGCTTGGAAAGGGGCGAGCAGTACTTC. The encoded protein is CASSLERGEQYF.

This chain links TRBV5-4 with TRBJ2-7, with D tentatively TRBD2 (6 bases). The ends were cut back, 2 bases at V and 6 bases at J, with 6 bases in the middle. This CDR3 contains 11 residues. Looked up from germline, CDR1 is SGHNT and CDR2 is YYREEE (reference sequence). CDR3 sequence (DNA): TGTGCCAGCAGCTTCGGGGGCGAGCAGTACTTC. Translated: CASSFGGEQYF.

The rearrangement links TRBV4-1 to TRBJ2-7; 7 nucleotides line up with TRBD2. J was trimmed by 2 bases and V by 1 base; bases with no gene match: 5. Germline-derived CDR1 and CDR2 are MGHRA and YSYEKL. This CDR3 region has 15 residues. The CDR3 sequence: CASSQGVAGAYEQYF. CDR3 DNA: TGCGCCAGCAGCCAAGGAGTGGCGGGGGCCTACGAGCAGTACTTC.

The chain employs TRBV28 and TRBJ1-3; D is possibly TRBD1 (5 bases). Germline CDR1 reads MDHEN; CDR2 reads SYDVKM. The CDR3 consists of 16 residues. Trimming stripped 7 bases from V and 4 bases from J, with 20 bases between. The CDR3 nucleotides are TGTGCCAGCACCTATGCCTCGTGGGGCTACGGAAACACCATATATTTT. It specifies CASTYASWGYGNTIYF.

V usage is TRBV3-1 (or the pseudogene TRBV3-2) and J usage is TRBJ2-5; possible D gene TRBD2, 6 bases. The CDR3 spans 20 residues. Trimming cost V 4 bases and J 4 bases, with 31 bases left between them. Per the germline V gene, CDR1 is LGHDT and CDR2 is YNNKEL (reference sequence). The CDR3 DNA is TGTGCCAGCAGCCCCGGAGCTCGACTAGGTGGTGTGTCTATAGGAGAGACCCAGTACTTC. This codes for CASSPGARLGGVSIGETQYF.

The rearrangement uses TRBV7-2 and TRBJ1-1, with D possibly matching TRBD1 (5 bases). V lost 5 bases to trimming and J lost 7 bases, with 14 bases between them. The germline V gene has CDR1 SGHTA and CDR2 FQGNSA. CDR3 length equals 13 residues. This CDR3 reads CASSPGQDREAFF. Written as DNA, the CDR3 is TGTGCCAGCAGCCCAGGACAAGACCGTGAAGCTTTCTTT.

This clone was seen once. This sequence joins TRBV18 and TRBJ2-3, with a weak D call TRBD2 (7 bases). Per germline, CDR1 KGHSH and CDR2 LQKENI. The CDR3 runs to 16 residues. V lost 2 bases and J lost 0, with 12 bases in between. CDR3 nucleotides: TGTGCCAGCTCACCATACAGGGAGGGTAGCACAGATACGCAGTATTTT. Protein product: CASSPYREGSTDTQYF.

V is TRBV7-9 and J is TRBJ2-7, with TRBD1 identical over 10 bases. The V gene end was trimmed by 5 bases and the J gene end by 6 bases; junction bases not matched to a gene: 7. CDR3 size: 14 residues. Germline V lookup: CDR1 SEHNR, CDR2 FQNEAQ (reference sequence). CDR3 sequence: CASSRGQGLGEQYF. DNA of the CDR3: TGTGCCAGCAGCAGGGGACAGGGGCTCGGCGAGCAGTACTTC. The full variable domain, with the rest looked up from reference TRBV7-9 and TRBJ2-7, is DTGVSQNPRHKITKRGQNVTFRCDPISEHNRLYWYRQTLGQGPEFLTYFQNEAQLEKSRLLSDRFSAERPKGSFSTLEIQRTEQGDSAMYLCASSRGQGLGEQYFGPGTRLTVT.

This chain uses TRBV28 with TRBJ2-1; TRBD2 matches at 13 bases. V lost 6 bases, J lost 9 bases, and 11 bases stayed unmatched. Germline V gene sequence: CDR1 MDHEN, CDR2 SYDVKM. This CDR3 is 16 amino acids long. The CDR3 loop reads CASSSVGLAGVSEQFF. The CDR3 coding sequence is TGTGCCAGCAGCTCCGTAGGACTAGCGGGAGTATCTGAGCAGTTCTTC.

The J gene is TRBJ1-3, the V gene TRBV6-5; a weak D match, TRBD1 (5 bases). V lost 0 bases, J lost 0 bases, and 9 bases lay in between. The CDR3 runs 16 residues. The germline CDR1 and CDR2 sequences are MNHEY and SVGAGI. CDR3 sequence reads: CASSYSRVDSGNTIYF. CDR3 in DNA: TGTGCCAGCAGTTACTCCAGGGTGGACTCTGGAAACACCATATATTTT.

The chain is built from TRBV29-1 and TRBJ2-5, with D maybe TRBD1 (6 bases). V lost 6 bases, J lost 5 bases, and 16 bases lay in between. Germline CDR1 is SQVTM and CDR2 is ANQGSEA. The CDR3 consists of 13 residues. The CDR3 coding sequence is TGCAGCGTAAATCAGGGGATTGGGGAGACCCAGTACTTC. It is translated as CSVNQGIGETQYF.

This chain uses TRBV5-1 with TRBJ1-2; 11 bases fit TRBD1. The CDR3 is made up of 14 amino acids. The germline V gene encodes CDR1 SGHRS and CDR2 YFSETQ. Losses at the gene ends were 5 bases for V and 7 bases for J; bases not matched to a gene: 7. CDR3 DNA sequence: TGCGCCAGCAGGATGGGACAGGGGGATTCTGGCTACACCTTC. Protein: CASRMGQGDSGYTF.

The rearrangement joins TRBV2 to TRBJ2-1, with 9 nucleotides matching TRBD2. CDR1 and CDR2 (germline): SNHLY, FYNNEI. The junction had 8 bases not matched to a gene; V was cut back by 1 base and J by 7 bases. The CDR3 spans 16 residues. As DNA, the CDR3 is TGTGCCAGCAGTGAAGTACAGCGGGGGGCCTTTAATGAGCAGTTCTTC. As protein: CASSEVQRGAFNEQFF. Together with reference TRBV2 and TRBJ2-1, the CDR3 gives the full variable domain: EPEVTQTPSHQVTQMGQEVILRCVPISNHLYFYWYRQILGQKVEFLVSFYNNEISEKSEIFDDQFSVERPDGSNFTLKIRSTKLEDSAMYFCASSEVQRGAFNEQFFGPGTRLTVL.

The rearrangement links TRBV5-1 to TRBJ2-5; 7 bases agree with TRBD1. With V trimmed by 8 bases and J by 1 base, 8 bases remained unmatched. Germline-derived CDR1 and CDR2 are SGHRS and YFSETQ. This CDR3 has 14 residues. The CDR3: CASSGQRIQETQYF. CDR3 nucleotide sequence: TGCGCCAGTTCGGGACAGAGAATCCAAGAGACCCAGTACTTC.

CDR3 amino acids: CASSFVVGETQYF. CDR3 in DNA: TGTGCCAGCAGCTTCGTGGTGGGCGAGACCCAGTACTTC. The genes are TRBV7-9 and TRBJ2-5; D not resolved. Germline lookup yields CDR1 SEHNR and CDR2 FQNEAQ (reference sequence). This CDR3 comprises 13 residues. The germline V and J ends were trimmed by 3 bases and 5 bases, with 10 bases remaining between them.

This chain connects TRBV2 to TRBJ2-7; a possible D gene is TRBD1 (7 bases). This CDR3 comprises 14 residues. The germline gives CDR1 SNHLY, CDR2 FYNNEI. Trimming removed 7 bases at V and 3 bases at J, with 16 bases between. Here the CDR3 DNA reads TGTGCCAGCACCTATCGACAGGGACTCTACGAGCAGTACTTC. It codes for CASTYRQGLYEQYF.

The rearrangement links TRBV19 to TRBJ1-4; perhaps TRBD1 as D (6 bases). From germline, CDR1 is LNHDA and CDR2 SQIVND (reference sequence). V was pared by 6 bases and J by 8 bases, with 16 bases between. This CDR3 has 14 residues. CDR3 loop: CASRLSGVKEKLFF. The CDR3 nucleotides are TGTGCCAGTAGACTATCAGGGGTGAAGGAAAAACTGTTTTTT.

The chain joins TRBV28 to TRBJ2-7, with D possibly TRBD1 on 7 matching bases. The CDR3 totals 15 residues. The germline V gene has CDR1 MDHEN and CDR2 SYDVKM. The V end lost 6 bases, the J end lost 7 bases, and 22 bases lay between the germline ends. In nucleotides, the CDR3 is TGTGCCAGCAGCAAAGGGGGGACAGTTAATTTTGAGCAGTACTTC. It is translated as CASSKGGTVNFEQYF. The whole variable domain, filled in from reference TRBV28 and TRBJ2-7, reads DVKVTQSSRYLVKRTGEKVFLECVQDMDHENMFWYRQDPGLGLRLIYFSYDVKMKEKGDIPEGYSVSREKKERFSLILESASTNQTSMYLCASSKGGTVNFEQYFGPGTRLTVT.

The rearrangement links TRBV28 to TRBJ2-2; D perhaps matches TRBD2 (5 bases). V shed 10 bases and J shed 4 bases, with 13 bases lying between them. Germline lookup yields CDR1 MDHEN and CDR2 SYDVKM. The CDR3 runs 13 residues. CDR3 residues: CATRRSGTGELFF. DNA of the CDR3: TGTGCCACCAGGAGGAGTGGCACCGGGGAGCTGTTTTTT.